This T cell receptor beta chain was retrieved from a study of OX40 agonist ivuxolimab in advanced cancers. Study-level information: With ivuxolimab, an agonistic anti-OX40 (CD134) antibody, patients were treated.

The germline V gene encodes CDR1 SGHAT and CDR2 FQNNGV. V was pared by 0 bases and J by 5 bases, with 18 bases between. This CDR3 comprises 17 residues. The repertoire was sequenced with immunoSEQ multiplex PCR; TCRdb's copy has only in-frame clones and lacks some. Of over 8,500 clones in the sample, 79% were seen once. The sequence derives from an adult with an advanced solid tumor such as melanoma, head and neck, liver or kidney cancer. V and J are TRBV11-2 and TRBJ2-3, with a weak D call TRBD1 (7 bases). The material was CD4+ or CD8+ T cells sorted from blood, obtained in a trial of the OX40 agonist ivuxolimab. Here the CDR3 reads CASSLEVGRGRRDTQYF. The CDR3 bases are TGTGCCAGCAGCTTAGAGGTCGGCAGGGGGAGGAGAGATACGCAGTATTTT.